A single sample is the source of the 3 T cell receptor beta chains below, sequenced in a study of breast tumors, draining lymph nodes, adjacent tissues. The lymph nodes were axillary draining lymph nodes from breast cancer patients. TCRdb re-called the multiplex PCR reads through MiXCR, storing one row per CDR3 protein. The sample comprises 120,000 or so distinct CDR3 sequences, just under 20% of which are singletons, and 3.5% to 4.5% rests with the top ten. Sequencing was performed on axillary lymph node tissue. The receptors come from a female donor with breast cancer. Some clones in this sample may be carry-over from other donors' samples.

This clonotype was counted many times. Sequence at one end of the junction differs from germline and may be a read error. The rearrangement joins TRBV2 to TRBJ2-4; 8 bases are a match to TRBD1. There are 13 residues in the CDR3. Germline CDR1 is SNHLY and CDR2 is FYNNEI. CDR3 sequence: CASRSPGTGFGSF. Written as DNA, the CDR3 is TGTGCCAGCAGAAGTCCCGGGACAGGTTTTGGCTCCTTC.

Regarding this clonotype: A clone one base away is much larger, so this may be a read error. This chain uses TRBV5-1 with TRBJ2-1; TRBD2 might be the D (7 bases). The V gene's germline CDR1 is SGHRS and CDR2 YFSETQ. The CDR3 spans 21 residues. DNA of the CDR3: TGCGCCGGCAGCTCCCCGTGGGGGGGCCATTTAGCGGTGAGCTCCTACAATGAGCAGTTCTTC. It codes for CAGSSPWGGHLAVSSYNEQFF.

The chain has TRBV9 and TRBJ2-3; 8 bases line up with TRBD1. This CDR3 region has 17 residues. V gave up 0 bases and J gave up 1 base; unmatched junction bases: 7. The V gene's germline CDR1 is SGDLS and CDR2 YYNGEE. The CDR3 loop reads CASSVGDRGPGTDTQYF. CDR3 nucleotides: TGTGCCAGCAGCGTAGGAGACAGGGGCCCCGGCACAGATACGCAGTATTTT. Using reference TRBV9 and TRBJ2-3 for the parts outside the CDR3, the full variable domain is DSGVTQTPKHLITATGQRVTLRCSPRSGDLSVYWYQQSLDQGLQFLIQYYNGEERAKGNILERFSAQQFPDLHSELNLSSLELGDSALYFCASSVGDRGPGTDTQYFGPGTRLTVL.